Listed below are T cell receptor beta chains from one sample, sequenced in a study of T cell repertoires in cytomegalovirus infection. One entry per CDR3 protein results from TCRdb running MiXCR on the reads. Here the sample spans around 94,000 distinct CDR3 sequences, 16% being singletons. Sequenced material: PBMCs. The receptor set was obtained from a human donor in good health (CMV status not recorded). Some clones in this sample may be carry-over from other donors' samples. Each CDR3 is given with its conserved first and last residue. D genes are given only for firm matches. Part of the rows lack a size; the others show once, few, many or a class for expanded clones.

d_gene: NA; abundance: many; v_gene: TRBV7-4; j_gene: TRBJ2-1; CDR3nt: TGTGCCAGCAGCGTCCGTTTGCGCGGGACTGGAGGTAATGAGCAGTTCTTC; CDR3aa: CASSVRLRGTGGNEQFF
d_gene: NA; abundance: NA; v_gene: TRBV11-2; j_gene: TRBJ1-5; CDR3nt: TGTGCCAGCAGCTTAGACCCCTGGCAGCCCCAGCATTTT; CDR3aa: CASSLDPWQPQHF
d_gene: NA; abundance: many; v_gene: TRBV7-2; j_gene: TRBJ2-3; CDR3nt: TGTGCCAGCAGCTTAGCTGTGGGGGGTCCTCGCACAGATACGCAGTATTTT; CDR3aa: CASSLAVGGPRTDTQYF
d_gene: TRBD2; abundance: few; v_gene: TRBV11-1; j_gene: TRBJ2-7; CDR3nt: TGTGCCAGCAGCTTAGACGTAGGCGGGGGGCTTATCTACGAGCAGTACTTC; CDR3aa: CASSLDVGGGLIYEQYF
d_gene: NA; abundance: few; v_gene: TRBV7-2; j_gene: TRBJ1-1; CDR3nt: TGTGCCAGCAGCTTACGACCCCCTGGGACTGAAGCTTTCTTT; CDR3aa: CASSLRPPGTEAFF
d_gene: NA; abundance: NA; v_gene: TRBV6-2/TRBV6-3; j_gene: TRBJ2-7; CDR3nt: TGTGCCAGCAGTTACTCGGCCATATCCTACGAGCAGTACTTC; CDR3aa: CASSYSAISYEQYF
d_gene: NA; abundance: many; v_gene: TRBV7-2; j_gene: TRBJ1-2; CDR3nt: TGTGCCAGCAGCTTAGGTGCAGGCTCCTATGGCTACACCTTC; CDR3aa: CASSLGAGSYGYTF
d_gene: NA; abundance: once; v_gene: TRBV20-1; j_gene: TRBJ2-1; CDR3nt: TGCAGTGCTAGCCTGGCGGGGGCACTGAGCTCCTACAATGAGCAGTTCTTC; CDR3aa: CSASLAGALSSYNEQFF
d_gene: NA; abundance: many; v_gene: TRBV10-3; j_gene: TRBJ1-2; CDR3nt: TGTGCCATCAGTGAGGGTAACTATGGCTACACCTTC; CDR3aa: CAISEGNYGYTF
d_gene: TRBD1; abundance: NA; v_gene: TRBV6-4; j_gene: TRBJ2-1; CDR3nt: TGTGCCAGCAGGTCCCCCCTGGGGACAGGGTACAATGAGCAGTTCTTC; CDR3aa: CASRSPLGTGYNEQFF
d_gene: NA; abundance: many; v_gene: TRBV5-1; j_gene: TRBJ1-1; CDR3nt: TGCGCCAGCAGCTTGGAACAGGCCCCGGGGACTGAAGCTTTCTTT; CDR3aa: CASSLEQAPGTEAFF
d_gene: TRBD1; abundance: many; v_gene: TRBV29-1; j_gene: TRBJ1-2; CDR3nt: TGCAGCGTTCGATCCGGGACAGGGGAAGGCTACACCTTC; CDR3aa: CSVRSGTGEGYTF
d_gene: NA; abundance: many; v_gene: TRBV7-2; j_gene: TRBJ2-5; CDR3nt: TGTGCCAGCAGCTTAGGGGCCGGGGGTCGTCTAGAGACCCAGTACTTC; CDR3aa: CASSLGAGGRLETQYF
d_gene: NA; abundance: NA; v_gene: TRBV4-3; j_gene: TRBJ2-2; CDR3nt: TGCGCCAGCAGCCAAGTTGGCCTTGACACCGGGGAGCTGTTTTTT; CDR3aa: CASSQVGLDTGELFF
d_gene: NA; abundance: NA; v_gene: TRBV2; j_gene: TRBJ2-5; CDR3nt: TGTGCCAGCAGTCCCCCGGCGGGGACCCAGTACTTC; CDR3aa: CASSPPAGTQYF
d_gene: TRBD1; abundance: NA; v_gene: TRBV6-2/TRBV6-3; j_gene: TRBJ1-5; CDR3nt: TGTGCCAGCAGTCACCAGGACAGGGCTTATAGCAATCAGCCCCAGCATTTT; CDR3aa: CASSHQDRAYSNQPQHF
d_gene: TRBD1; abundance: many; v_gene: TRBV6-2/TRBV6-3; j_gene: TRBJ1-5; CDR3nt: TGTGCCAGCAGCCGTCATAACAGGGGGGAACTACTTCAGCATTTT; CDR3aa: CASSRHNRGELLQHF
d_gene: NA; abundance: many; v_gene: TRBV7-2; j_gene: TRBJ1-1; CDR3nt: TGTGCCAGCAGCTTAACAAGGAACACTGAAGCTTTCTTT; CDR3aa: CASSLTRNTEAFF
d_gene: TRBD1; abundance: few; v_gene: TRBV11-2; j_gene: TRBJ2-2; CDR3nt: TGTGCCAGCTGCCCTGGACAGGGATGGACCGGGGAGCTGTTTTTT; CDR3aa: CASCPGQGWTGELFF
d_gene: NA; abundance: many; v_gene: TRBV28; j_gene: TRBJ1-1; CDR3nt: TGTGCCAGCAGTTCCCAGGTCTTCAACACTGAAGCTTTCTTT; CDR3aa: CASSSQVFNTEAFF
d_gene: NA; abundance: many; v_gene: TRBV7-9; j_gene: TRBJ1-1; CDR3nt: TGTGCCAGCAGTAACGGGGCGAACACTGAAGCTTTCTTT; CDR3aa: CASSNGANTEAFF
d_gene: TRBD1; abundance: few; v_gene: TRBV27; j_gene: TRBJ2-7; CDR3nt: TGTGCCAGCAGTTTATCGCCGGGACAGGGCTACGAGCAGTACTTC; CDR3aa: CASSLSPGQGYEQYF
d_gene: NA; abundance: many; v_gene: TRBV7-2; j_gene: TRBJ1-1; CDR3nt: TGTGCCAGCAGCCGCGGGGGAAGCGCGAAGAACACTGAAGCTTTCTTT; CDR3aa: CASSRGGSAKNTEAFF
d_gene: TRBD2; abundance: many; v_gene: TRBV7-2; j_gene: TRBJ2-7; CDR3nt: TGTGCCAGCACCCAGACTAGCGGGGCCTCCTACGAGCAGTACTTC; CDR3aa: CASTQTSGASYEQYF
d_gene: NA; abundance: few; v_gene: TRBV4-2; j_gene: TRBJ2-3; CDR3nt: TGTGCCAGCAGCCAAGTAGGCCCTAAGGAGGCAGATACGCAGTATTTT; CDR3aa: CASSQVGPKEADTQYF
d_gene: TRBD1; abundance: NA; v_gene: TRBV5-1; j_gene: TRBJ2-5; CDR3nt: TGCGCCAGCAGCTTATGGGGCATCGGGACAGGGGGCCAAGAGACCCAGTACTTC; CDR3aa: CASSLWGIGTGGQETQYF
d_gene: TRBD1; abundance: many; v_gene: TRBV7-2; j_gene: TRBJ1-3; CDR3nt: TGTGCCAGCAGCTTGAGGGGGCGCGGTGGAAACACCATATATTTT; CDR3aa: CASSLRGRGGNTIYF
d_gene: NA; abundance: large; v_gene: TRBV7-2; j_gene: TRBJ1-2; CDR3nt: TGTGCCAGCAGCTCAAGGACGGCGTATGGCTACACCTTC; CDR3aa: CASSSRTAYGYTF
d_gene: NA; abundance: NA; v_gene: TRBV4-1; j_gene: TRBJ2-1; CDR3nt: TGCGCCAGCAGCCAAGATGTGGCCAGAGGATCCAATGAGCAGTTCTTC; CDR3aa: CASSQDVARGSNEQFF
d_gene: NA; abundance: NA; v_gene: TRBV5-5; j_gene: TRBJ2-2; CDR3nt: TGTGCCAGCATACCGGGGGCTAGCGCGGGGGAGCTGTTTTTT; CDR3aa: CASIPGASAGELFF
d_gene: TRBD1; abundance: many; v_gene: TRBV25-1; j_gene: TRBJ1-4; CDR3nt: TGTGCCAGCAGTGAATATAACCCAGGGGGGGTCGCAACTAATGAAAAACTGTTTTTT; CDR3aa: CASSEYNPGGVATNEKLFF
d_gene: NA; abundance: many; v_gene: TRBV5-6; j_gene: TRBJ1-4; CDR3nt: TGTGCCAGCAGCTCTAGGGGGACTAATGAAAAACTGTTTTTT; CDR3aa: CASSSRGTNEKLFF
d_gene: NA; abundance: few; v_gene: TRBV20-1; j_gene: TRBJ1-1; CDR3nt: TGCAGTGCCGCCGAATCCCGGACCTCTGGGGCTTTCTTT; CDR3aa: CSAAESRTSGAFF
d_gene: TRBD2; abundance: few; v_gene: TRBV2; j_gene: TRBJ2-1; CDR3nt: TGTGCCAGCAGTGAGGGGGGGGAGCATGAGCAGTTCTTC; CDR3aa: CASSEGGEHEQFF
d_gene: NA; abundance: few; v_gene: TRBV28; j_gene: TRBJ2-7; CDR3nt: TGTGCCAGCAGAGGTCCAGGACGGTCCTACGAGCAGTACTTC; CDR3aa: CASRGPGRSYEQYF
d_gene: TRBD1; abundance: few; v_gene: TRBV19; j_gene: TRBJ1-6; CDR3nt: TGTGCCAGTAGCATCGGACAGGGGATCGGGTCACCCCTCCACTTT; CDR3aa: CASSIGQGIGSPLHF
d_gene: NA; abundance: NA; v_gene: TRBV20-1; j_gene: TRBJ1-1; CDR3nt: TGCACGAACACTGAAGCTTTCTTT; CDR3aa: CTNTEAFF
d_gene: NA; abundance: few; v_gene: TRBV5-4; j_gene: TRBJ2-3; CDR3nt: TGTGCCAGCAGCTTACCCCTCACAGATACGCAGTATTTT; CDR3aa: CASSLPLTDTQYF
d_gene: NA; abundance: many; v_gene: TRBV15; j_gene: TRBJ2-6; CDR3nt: TGTGCCACCAGCAGAACTCCTGACAGCCCCTCTGGGGCCAACGTCCTGACTTTC; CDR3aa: CATSRTPDSPSGANVLTF
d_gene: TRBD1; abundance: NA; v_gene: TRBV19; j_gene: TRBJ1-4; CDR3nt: TGTGCCAGTAGTATTTCCGGACAGGGAAGAGGAAAACTGTTTTTT; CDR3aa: CASSISGQGRGKLFF
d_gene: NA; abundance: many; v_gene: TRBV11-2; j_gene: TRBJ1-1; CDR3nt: TGTGCCAGCAGCCACAACAGGAGGCCGAACACTGAAGCTTTCTTT; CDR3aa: CASSHNRRPNTEAFF
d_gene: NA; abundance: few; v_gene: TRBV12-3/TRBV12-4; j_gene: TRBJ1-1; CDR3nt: TGTGCCAGCAGGCGATCAGGGGCGCTGAACACTGAAGCTTTCTTT; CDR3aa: CASRRSGALNTEAFF
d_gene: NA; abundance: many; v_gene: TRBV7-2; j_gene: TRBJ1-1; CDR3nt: TGTGCCAGCAGCACCCACCAGAACACTGAAGCTTTCTTT; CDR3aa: CASSTHQNTEAFF
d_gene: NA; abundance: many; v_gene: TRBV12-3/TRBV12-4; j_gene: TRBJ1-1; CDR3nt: TGTGCCAGCAGATTTTGGGGAAGCGCTGAAGCTTTCTTT; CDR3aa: CASRFWGSAEAFF
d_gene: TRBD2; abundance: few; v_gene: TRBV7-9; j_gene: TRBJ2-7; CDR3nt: TGTGCCAGCAGCTTCAGCGGGGCAGGGTCCTACGAGCAGTACTTC; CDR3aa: CASSFSGAGSYEQYF
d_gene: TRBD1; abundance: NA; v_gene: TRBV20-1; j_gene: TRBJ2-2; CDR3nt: TGCAGTGCTAGAGGACAGGGGGCCCTCCGGGACACCGGGGAGCTGTTTTTT; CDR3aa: CSARGQGALRDTGELFF
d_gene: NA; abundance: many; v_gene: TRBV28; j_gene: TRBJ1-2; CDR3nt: TGTGCCAGCAGTTTGGTCACAGGAGAACTCGCTGGCTACACCTTC; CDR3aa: CASSLVTGELAGYTF
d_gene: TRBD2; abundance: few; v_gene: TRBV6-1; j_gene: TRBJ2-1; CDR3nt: TGTGCCAGTTTAAGGACTAGCGGGGGGAATGAGCAGTTCTTC; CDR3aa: CASLRTSGGNEQFF
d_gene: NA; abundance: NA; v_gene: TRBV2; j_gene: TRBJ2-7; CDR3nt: TGTGCCAGCAGTGAGGGTTCCGGGGAAGACGAGCAGTACTTC; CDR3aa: CASSEGSGEDEQYF
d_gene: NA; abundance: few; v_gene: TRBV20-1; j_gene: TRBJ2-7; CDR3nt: TGCAGCACTTCCGGGACGTCTTACTACGAGCAGTACTTC; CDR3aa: CSTSGTSYYEQYF
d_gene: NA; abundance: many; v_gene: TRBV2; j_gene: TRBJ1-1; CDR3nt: TGTGCCAGCCGATCCGAGAGCGGGGGCGATGAAGCTTTCTTT; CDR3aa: CASRSESGGDEAFF
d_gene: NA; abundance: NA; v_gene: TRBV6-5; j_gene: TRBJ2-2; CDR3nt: TGTGCCAGCAGTTACCCCACCGGGGAGCTGTTTTTT; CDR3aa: CASSYPTGELFF
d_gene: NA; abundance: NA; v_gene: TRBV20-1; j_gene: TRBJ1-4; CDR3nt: TGCAGTGCTATTTCCCGGGTTCGGCCAACGAATGAAAAACTGTTTTTT; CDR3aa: CSAISRVRPTNEKLFF
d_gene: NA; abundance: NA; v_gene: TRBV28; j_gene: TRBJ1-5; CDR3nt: TGTGCCAGCAGCCAGGTGTTTCGTCAGCCCCAGCATTTT; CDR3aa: CASSQVFRQPQHF
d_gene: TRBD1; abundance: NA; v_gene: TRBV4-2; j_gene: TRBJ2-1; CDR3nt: TGTGCCAGCAGCCGGACCCAGGTCCGGGACAGGGGGCTCGAGCAGTTCTTC; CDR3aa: CASSRTQVRDRGLEQFF
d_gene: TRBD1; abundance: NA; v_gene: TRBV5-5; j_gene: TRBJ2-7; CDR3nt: TGTGCCAGCAGCTTGGATCGACAGGGGAACTACGAGCAGTACTTC; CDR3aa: CASSLDRQGNYEQYF
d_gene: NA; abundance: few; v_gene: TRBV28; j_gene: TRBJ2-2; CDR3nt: TGTGCCAGCAACCCCCGGGGGTCGCCCGGGGAGCTGTTTTTT; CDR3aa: CASNPRGSPGELFF
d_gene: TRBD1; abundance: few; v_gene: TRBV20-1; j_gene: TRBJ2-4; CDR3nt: TGCAGTGCTAGTGACCAGGGGGAAGCCAAAAACATTCAGTACTTC; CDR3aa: CSASDQGEAKNIQYF
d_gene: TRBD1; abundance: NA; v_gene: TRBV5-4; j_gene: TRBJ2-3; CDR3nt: TGTGCCAGCAGCTCGAGTCAGGACAGGGGGCAGAGCGCTACGCAGTATTTT; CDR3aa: CASSSSQDRGQSATQYF
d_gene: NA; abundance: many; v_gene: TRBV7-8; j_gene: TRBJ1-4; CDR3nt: TGTGCCAGCAGCTCCCGCGGAGACTATAGAAAACTGTTTTTT; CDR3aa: CASSSRGDYRKLFF